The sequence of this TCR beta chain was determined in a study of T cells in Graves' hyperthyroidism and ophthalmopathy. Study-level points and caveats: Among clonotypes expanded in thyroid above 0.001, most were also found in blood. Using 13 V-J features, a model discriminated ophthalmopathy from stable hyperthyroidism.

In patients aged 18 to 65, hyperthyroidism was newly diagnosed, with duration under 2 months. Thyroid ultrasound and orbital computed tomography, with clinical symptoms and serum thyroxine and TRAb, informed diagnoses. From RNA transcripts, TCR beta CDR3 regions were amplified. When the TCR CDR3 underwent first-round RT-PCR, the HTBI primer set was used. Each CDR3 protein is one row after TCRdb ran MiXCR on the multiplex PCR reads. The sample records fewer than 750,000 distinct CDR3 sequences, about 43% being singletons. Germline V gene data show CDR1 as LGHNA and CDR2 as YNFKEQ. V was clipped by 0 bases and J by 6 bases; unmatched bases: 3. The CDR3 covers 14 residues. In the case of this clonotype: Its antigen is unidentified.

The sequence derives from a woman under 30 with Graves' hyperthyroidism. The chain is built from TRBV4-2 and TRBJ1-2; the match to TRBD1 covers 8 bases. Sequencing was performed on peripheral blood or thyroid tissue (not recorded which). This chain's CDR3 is CASSQETGDDGYTF. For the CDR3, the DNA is TGTGCCAGCAGCCAAGAGACAGGGGATGATGGCTACACCTTC.